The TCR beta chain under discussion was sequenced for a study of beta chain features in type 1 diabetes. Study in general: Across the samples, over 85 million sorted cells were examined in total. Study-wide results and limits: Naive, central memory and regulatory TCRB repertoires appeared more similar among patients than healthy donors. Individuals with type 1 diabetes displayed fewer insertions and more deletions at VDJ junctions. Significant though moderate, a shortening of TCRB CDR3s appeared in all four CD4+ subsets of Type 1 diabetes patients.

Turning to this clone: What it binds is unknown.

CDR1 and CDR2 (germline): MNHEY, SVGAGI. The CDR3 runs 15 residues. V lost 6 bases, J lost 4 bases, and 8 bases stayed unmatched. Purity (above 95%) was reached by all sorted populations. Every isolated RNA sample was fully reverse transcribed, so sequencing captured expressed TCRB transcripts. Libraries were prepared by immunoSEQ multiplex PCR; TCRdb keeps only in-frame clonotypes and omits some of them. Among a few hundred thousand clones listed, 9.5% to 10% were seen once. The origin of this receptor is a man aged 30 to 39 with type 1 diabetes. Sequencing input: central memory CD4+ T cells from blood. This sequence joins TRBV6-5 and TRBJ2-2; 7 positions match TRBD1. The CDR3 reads CASRITGVFTGELFF. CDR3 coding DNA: TGTGCCAGCAGGATAACAGGGGTATTCACCGGGGAGCTGTTTTTT.